This T cell receptor beta chain came from a study of cytomegalovirus exposure and HLA in healthy donors. PCR involved 60 Vbeta and 13 Jbeta primers. The table came from immunoSEQ multiplex PCR; TCRdb's copy has only in-frame clones and leaves some out. Seen here are some 120,000 clones, roughly 8.3% observed once, and the top ten hold 5.5%. CDR1 is SGHAT and CDR2 is FQNNGV in the germline V gene. V shed 3 bases and J shed 5 bases, with 19 bases lying between them. This CDR3 has 17 residues. Findings of the study overall: Rarity characterized most TCR sequences, yet some public TCRs appeared in many donors.

As to this clone: Its antigen is not known.

While unrecorded immune exposures were likely, the donors were nominally healthy when sampled. The sequence came from a man between 35 and 55 years old in good health and CMV-seronegative. This chain uses TRBV11-2 with TRBJ1-4; TRBD1 might be the D (6 bases). Material: PBMCs. The CDR3 DNA is TGTGCCAGCAGCTTTCCCCCGGGAGGGGGAGAAAATGAAAAACTGTTTTTT. Its protein is CASSFPPGGGENEKLFF.